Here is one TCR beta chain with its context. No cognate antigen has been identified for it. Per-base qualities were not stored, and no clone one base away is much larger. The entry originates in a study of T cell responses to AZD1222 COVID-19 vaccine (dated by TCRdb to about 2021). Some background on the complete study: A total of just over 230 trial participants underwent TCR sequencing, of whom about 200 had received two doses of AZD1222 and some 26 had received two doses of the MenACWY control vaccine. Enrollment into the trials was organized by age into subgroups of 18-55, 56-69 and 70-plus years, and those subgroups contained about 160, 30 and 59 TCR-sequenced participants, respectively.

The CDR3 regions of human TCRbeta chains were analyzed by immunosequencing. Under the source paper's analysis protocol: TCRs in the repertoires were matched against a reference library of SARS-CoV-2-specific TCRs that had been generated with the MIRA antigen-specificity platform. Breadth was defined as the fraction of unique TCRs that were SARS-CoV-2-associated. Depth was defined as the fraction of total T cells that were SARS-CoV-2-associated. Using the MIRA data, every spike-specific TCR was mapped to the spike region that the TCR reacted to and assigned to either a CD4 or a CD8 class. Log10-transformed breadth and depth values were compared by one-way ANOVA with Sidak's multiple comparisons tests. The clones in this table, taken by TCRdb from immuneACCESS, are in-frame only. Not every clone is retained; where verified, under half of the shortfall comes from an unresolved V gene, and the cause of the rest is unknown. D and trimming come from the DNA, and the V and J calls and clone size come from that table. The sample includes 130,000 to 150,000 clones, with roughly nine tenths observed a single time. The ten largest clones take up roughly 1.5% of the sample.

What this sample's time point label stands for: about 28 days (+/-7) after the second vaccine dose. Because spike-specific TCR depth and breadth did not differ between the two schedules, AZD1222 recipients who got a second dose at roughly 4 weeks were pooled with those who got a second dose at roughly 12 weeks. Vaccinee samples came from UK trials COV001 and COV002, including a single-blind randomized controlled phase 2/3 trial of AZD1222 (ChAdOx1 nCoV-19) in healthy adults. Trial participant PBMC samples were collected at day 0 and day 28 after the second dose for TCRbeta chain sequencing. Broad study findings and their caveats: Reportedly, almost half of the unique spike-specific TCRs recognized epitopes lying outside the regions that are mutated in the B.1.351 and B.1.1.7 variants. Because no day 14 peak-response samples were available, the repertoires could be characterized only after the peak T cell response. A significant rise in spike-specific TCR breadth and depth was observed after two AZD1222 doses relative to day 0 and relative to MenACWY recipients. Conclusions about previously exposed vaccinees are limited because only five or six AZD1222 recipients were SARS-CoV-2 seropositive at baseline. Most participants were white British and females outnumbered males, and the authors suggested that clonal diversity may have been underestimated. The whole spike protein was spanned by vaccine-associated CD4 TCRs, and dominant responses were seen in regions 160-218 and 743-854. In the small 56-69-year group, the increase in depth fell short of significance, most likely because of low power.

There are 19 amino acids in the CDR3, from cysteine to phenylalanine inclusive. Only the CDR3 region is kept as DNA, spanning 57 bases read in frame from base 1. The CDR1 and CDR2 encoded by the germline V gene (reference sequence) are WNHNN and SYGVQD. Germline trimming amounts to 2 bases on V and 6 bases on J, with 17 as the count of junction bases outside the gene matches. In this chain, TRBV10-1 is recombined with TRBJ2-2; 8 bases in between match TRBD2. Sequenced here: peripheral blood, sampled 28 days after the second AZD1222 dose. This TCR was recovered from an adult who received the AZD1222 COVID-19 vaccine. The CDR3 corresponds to CASSETVAGREGPAGELFF. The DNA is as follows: TGCGCCAGCAGTGAGACGGTAGCGGGACGCGAGGGTCCGGCCGGGGAGCTGTTTTTT.